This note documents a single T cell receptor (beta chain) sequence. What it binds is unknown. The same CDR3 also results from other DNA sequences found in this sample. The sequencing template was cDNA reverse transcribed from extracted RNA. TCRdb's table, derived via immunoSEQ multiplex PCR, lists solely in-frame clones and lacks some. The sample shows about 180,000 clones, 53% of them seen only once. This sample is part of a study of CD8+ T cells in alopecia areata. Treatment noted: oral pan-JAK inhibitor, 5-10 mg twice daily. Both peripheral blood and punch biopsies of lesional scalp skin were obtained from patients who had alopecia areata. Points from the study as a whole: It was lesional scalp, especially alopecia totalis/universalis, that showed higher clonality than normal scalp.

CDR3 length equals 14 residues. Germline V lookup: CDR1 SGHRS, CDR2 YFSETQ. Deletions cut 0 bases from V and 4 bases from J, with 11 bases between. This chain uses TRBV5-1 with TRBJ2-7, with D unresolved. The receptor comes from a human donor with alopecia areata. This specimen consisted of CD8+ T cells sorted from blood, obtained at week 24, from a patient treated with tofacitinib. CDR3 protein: CASSLGTGPYEQYF. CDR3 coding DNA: TGCGCCAGCAGCTTGGGTACGGGCCCTTACGAGCAGTACTTC.